A selection of T cell receptor beta chains follows, all from one sample in a study of identical twins. MiXCR, run by TCRdb on the 5' RACE reads, gives a single entry per CDR3 protein. The sample carries roughly 250,000 distinct CDR3 sequences, over 12% recorded once. Sequencing used memory (CD45RO+) T cells sorted from blood. Receptors were obtained from a young woman in good health. The CDR3 runs from the conserved cysteine through the conserved F or W. D genes are given only for firm matches. Where a row states a size, it is once, few, many or the class of an expanded clone; other rows omit it.

v_gene	abundance	j_gene	d_gene	CDR3aa	CDR3nt
TRBV20-1	.	TRBJ1-5	.	CSASGGGFNQPQHF	TGCAGTGCTAGTGGGGGGGGGTTCAATCAGCCCCAGCATTTT
TRBV14	.	TRBJ1-3	.	CASSQGGPNTIYF	TGTGCCAGCAGCCAAGGAGGGCCAAACACCATATATTTT
TRBV7-2	.	TRBJ2-4	.	CASSLLADALAKNIQYF	TGTGCCAGCAGCTTACTCGCGGACGCGCTAGCCAAAAACATTCAGTACTTC
TRBV20-1	few	TRBJ1-1	.	CSASFSGDTEAFF	TGCAGTGCTAGTTTTTCAGGGGACACTGAAGCTTTCTTT
TRBV14	few	TRBJ2-1	TRBD2	CASSQVSTSIFYNEQFF	TGTGCCAGCAGCCAAGTCTCGACTAGCATCTTCTACAATGAGCAGTTCTTC
TRBV20-1	few	TRBJ2-5	.	CSARDLVLNSFKTQYF	TGCAGTGCTAGAGATCTGGTCCTCAATTCATTTAAGACCCAGTACTTC
TRBV5-1	few	TRBJ1-3	.	CASGVPEGNTIYF	TGCGCCAGCGGGGTTCCTGAGGGAAACACCATATATTTT
TRBV5-5	.	TRBJ2-1	TRBD1	CASSPLGGTGGISEQFF	TGTGCCAGCAGCCCCCTTGGAGGGACAGGGGGCATCAGTGAGCAGTTCTTC
TRBV25-1	many	TRBJ1-5	TRBD1	CASSGQGVTQPQHF	TGTGCCAGCAGTGGACAGGGTGTCACCCAGCCCCAGCATTTT
TRBV5-1	few	TRBJ2-5	TRBD2	CASSPGLAAETQYF	TGCGCCAGCAGCCCAGGACTAGCTGCGGAGACCCAGTACTTC
TRBV12-3/TRBV12-4	few	TRBJ2-1	.	CASSQRGGEQFF	TGTGCCAGCAGCCAGAGGGGGGGAGAGCAGTTCTTC
TRBV20-1	once	TRBJ2-5	TRBD1	CSAPDRVQETQYF	TGCAGTGCTCCCGACAGGGTCCAAGAGACCCAGTACTTC
TRBV12-3/TRBV12-4	many	TRBJ1-1	.	CASSPLPPGAAEAFF	TGTGCCAGCAGCCCCCTCCCACCGGGGGCGGCTGAAGCTTTCTTT
TRBV3-1	.	TRBJ2-7	TRBD2	CASSQRTSDVEQYF	TGTGCCAGCAGCCAGCGGACTAGCGACGTCGAGCAGTACTTC
TRBV18	few	TRBJ1-6	.	CASSPADGNSPLHF	TGTGCCAGCTCACCAGCGGATGGTAATTCACCCCTCCACTTT